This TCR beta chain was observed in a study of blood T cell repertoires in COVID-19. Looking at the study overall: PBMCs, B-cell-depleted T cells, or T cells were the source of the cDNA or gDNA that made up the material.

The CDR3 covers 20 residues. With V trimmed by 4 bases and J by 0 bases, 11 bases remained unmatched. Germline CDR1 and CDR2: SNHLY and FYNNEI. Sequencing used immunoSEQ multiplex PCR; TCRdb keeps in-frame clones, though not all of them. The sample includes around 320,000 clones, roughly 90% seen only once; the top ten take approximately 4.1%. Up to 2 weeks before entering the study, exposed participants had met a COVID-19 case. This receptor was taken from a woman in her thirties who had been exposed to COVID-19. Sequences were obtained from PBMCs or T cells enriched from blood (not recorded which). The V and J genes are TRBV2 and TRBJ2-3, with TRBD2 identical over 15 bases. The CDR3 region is CASSGGTSGGPLLSTDTQYF. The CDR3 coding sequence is TGTGCCAGCAGTGGGGGGACTAGCGGGGGGCCCCTACTTAGCACAGATACGCAGTATTTT.